This TCR beta chain originates from a study of cytomegalovirus exposure and HLA in healthy donors. Whole-study findings and limits: The TCR clusters that emerged in the first cohort tended, a later analysis found, to co-occur in the approximately 110 validation repertoires.

Assay used: immunoSEQ multiplex PCR; TCRdb lists only in-frame clones, some missing. Among 150,000 to 200,000 clones listed, 85% were seen once. CDR1 is MNHEY and CDR2 is SMNVEV in the germline V gene (reference sequence). The CDR3 consists of 14 residues. Trimming removed 5 bases from V and 4 bases from J, with 14 bases in between. Worth noting for this clone: As yet, its antigen is unknown.

This chain connects TRBV27 to TRBJ1-2; no reliable D call. Sequences were obtained from PBMCs. The clonotype originates from a man younger than 45 in good health and CMV-seropositive. The CDR3 nucleotides read TGTGCCAGCAGTCTGAACCCCCTCGGCTATGGCTACACCTTC. Translation: CASSLNPLGYGYTF.